What follows is one T cell receptor beta chain and its context. Sequencing used immunoSEQ multiplex PCR; TCRdb keeps in-frame clones, though not all of them. The table lists 80,000 to 85,000 clones, about 89% of them singletons. The trim removed 5 bases at V and 3 bases at J, leaving 18 bases unmatched. CDR1 and CDR2 (germline): SGHTA, FQGTGA. The CDR3 length is 19 residues. These data belong to a study of technical replicates of blood from several donors. Material: T cells isolated from PBMCs. The origin of this receptor is a human donor in good health. J is TRBJ2-7 and V is TRBV7-3; TRBD2 matches 11 bases. The CDR3 protein is CASSPSLAGEVLGDYEQYF. CDR3 in DNA: TGTGCCAGCAGCCCTTCACTAGCGGGAGAGGTCTTGGGAGACTACGAGCAGTACTTC.